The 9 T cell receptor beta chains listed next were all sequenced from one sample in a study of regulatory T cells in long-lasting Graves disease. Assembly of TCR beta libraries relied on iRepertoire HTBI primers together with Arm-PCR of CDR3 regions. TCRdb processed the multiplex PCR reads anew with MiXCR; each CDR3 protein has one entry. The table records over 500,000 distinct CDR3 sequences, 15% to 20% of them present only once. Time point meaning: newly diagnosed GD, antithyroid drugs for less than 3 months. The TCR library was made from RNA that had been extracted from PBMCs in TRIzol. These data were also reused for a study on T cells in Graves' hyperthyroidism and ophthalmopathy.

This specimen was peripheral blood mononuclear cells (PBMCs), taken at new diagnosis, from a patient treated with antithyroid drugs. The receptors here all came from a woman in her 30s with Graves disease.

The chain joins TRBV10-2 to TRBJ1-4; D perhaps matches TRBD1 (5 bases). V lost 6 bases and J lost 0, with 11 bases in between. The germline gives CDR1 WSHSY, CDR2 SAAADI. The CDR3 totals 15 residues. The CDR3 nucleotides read TGCGCCAGCAGGGACGACAGTGCAACTAATGAAAAACTGTTTTTT. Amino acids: CASRDDSATNEKLFF.

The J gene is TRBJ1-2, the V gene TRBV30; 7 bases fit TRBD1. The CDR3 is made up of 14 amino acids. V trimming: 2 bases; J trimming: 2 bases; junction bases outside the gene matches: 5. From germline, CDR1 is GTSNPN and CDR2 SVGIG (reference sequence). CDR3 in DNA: TGTGCCTGGAGTAGCTGGACAGGCAACTATGGCTACACCTTC. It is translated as CAWSSWTGNYGYTF.

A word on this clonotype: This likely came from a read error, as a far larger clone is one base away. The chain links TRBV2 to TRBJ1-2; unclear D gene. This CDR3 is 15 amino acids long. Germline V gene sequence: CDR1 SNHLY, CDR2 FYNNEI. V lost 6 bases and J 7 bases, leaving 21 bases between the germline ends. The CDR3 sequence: CASSQGSSAIGGYTF. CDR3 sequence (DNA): TGTGCCAGCAGCCAAGGGAGCAGCGCCATCGGTGGCTACACCTTC. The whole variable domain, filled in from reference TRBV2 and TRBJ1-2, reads EPEVTQTPSHQVTQMGQEVILRCVPISNHLYFYWYRQILGQKVEFLVSFYNNEISEKSEIFDDQFSVERPDGSNFTLKIRSTKLEDSAMYFCASSQGSSAIGGYTFGSGTRLTVV.

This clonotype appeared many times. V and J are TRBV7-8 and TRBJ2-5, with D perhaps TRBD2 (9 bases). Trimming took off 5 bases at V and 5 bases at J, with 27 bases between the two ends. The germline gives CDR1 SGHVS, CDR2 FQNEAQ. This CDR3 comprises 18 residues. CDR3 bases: TGTGCCAGCAGCGGGGACAGGACCCGGACTAGCGCGGGGGAGACCCAGTACTTC. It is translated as CASSGDRTRTSAGETQYF.

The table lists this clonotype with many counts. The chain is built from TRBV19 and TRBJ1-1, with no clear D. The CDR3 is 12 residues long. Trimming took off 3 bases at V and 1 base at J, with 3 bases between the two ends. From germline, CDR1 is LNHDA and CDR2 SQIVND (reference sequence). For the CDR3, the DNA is TGTGCCAGTAGTATGGCGAACACTGAAGCTTTCTTT. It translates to CASSMANTEAFF.

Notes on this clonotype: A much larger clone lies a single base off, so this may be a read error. DNA for the CDR3: TGTGCCAGCAGCGCATATTTAGACAGGGATAAAGCTCTCTTT. As protein: CASSAYLDRDKALF. This chain joins TRBV9 and TRBJ1-1, with 7 bases fitting TRBD1. CDR1 and CDR2 (germline): SGDLS, YYNGEE. This CDR3 has 14 amino acids.

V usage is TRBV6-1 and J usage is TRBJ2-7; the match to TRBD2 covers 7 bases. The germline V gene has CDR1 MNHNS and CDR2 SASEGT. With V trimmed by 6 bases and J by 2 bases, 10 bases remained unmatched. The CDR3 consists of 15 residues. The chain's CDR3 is CASSGRGVWPYEQYF. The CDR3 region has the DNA TGTGCCAGCAGCGGCCGGGGGGTATGGCCCTACGAGCAGTACTTC.

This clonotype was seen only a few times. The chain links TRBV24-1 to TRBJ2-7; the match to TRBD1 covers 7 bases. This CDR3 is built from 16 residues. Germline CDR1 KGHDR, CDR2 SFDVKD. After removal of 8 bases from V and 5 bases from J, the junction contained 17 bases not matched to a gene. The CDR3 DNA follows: TGTGCCACCATGGGACAGTTCACAAGTAAGGCGGACGAGCAGTACTTC. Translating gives CATMGQFTSKADEQYF.

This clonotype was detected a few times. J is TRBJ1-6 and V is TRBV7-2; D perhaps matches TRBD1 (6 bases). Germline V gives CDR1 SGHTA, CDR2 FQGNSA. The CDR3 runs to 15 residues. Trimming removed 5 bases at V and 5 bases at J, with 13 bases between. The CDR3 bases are TGTGCCAGCAGCCCAAGAAGGGGGAATAATTCACCCCTCCACTTT. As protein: CASSPRRGNNSPLHF.